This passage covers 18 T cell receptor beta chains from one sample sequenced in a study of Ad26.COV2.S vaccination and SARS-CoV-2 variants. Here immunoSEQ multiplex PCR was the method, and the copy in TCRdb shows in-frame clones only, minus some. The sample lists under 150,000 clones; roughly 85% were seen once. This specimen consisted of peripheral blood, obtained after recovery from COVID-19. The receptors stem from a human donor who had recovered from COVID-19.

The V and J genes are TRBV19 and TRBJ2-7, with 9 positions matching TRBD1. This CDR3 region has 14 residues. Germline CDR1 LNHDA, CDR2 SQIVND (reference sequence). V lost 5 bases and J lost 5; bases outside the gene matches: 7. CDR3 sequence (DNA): TGTGCCAGTAGTCCCGGGACAGGGTGGCACGAGCAGTACTTC. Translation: CASSPGTGWHEQYF.

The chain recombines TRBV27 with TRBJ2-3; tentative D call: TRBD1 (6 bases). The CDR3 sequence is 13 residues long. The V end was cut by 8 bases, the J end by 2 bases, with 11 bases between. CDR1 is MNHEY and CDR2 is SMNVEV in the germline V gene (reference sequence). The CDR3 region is CASGGPVTDTQYF. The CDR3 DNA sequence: TGTGCCAGCGGGGGCCCCGTCACAGATACGCAGTATTTT.

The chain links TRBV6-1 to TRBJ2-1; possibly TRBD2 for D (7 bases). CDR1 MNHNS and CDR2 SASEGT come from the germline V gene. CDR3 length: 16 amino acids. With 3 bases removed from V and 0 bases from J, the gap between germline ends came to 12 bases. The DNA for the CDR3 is TGTGCCAGCAGTGAGGGGGGGCTTCCCTCCTACAATGAGCAGTTCTTC. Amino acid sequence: CASSEGGLPSYNEQFF.

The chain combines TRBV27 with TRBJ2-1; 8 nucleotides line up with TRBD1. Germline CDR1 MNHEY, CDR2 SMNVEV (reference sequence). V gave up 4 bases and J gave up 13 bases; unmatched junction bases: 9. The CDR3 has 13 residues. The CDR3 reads CASSSQGANTQFF. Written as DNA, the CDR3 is TGTGCCAGCAGTTCTCAGGGGGCGAATACCCAGTTCTTC.

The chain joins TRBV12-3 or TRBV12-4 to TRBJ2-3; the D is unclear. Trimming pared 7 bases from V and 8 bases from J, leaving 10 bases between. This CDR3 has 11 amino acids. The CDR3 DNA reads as TGTGCCAGCACCGAGGAAGGTACGCAGTATTTT. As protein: CASTEEGTQYF.

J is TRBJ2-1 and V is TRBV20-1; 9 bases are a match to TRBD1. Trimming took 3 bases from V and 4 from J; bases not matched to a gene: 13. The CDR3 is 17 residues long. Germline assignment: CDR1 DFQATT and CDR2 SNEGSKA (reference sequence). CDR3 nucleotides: TGCAGTGCTAGTCTTTTTGGGGGGACAGGGAAGTACAATGAGCAGTTCTTC. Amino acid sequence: CSASLFGGTGKYNEQFF.

DNA for the CDR3: TGTGCCAGCAGCCCGACAGCCTGGGGCAATCAGCCCCAGCATTTT. This gives the protein CASSPTAWGNQPQHF. The chain employs TRBV7-8 and TRBJ1-5; TRBD1 is a possible D gene (5 bases). V shed 5 bases and J shed 2 bases, with 13 bases lying between them. From germline, CDR1 is SGHVS and CDR2 FQNEAQ. The CDR3 extends over 15 amino acids.

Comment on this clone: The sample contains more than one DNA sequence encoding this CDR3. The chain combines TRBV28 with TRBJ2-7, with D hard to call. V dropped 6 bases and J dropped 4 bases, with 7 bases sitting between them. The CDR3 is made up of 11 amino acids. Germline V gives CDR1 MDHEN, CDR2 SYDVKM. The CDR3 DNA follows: TGTGCCAGCAGCTCTAGTTACGAGCAGTACTTC. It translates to CASSSSYEQYF.

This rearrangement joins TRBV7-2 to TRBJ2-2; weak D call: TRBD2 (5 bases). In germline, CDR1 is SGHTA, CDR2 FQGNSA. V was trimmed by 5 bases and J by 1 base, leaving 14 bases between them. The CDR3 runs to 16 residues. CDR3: CASSPPGIRNTGELFF. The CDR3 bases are TGTGCCAGCAGCCCGCCGGGGATAAGGAACACCGGGGAGCTGTTTTTT.

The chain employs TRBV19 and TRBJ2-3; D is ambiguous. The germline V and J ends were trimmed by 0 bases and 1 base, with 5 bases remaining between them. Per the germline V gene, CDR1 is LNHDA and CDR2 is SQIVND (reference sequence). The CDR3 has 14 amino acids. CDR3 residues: CASSIDGGTDTQYF. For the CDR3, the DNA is TGTGCCAGTAGTATAGATGGCGGCACAGATACGCAGTATTTT. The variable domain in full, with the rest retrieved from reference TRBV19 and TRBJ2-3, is DGGITQSPKYLFRKEGQNVTLSCEQNLNHDAMYWYRQDPGQGLRLIYYSQIVNDFQKGDIAEGYSVSREKKESFPLTVTSAQKNPTAFYLCASSIDGGTDTQYFGPGTRLTVL.

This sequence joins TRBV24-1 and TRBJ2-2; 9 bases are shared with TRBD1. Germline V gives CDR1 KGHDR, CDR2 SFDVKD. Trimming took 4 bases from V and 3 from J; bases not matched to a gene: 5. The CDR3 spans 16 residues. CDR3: CATSDWTGEDTGELFF. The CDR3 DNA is TGTGCCACCAGTGACTGGACAGGGGAAGACACCGGGGAGCTGTTTTTT.

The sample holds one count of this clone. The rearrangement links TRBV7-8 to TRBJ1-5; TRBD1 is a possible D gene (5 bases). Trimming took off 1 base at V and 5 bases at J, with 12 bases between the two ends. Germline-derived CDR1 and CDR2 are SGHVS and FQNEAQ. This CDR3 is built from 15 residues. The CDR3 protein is CASSLEGRLYQPQHF. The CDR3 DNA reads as TGTGCCAGCAGCTTAGAGGGACGGCTATATCAGCCCCAGCATTTT.

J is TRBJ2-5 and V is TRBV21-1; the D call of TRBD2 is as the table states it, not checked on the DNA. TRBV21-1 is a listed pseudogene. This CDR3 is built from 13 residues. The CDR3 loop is CASSIKRQETQYF. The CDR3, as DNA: TGTGCCAGCAGCATCAAGCGGCAAGAGACCCAGTACTTC.

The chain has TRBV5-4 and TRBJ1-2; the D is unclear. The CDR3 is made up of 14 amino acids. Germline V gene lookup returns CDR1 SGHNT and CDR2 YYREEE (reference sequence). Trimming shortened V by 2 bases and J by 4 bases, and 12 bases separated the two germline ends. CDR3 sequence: CASSFDGLVYGYTF. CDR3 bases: TGTGCCAGCAGCTTCGACGGCCTAGTCTATGGCTACACCTTC.

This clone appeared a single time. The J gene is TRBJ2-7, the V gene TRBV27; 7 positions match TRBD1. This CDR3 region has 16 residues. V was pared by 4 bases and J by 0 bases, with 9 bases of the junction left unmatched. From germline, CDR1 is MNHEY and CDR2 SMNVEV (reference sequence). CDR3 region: CASSSLPGQPSYEQYF. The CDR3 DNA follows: TGTGCCAGCAGTTCACTTCCGGGACAGCCCTCCTACGAGCAGTACTTC.

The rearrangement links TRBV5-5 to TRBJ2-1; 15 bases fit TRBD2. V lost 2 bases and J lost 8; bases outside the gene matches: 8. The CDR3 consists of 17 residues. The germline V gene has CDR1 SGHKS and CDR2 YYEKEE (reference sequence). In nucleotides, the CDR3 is TGTGCCAGCAGCTTATACCGGACTAGCGGGGGGGCCGATGAGCAGTTCTTC. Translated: CASSLYRTSGGADEQFF.

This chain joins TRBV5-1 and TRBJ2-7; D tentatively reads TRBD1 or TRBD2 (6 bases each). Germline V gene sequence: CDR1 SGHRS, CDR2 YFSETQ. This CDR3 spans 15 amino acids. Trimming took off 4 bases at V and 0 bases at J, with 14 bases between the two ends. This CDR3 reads CASSTGDNFSYEQYF. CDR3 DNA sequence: TGCGCCAGCAGCACGGGGGACAATTTCTCCTACGAGCAGTACTTC. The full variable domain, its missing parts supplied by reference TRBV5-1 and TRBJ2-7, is KAGVTQTPRYLIKTRGQQVTLSCSPISGHRSVSWYQQTPGQGLQFLFEYFSETQRNKGNFPGRFSGRQFSNSRSEMNVSTLELGDSALYLCASSTGDNFSYEQYFGPGTRLTVT.

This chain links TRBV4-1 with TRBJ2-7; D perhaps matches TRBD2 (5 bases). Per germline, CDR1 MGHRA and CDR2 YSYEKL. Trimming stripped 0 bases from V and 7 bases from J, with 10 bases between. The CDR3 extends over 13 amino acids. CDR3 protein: CASSQDRGWEQYF. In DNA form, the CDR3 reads TGCGCCAGCAGCCAAGATCGAGGGTGGGAGCAGTACTTC.